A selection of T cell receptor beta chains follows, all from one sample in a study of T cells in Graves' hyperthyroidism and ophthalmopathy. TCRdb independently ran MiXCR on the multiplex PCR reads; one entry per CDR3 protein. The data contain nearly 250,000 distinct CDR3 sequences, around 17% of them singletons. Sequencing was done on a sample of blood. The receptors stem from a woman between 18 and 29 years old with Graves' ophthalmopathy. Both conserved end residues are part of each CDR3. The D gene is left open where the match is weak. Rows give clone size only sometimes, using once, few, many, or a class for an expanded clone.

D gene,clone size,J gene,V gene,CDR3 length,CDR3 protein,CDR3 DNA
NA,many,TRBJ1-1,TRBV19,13,CASSTIPGTEAFF,TGTGCCAGTAGTACCATCCCTGGGACTGAAGCTTTCTTT
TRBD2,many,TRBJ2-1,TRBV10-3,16,CAISDKLAGVLVEQFF,TGTGCCATCAGTGATAAACTAGCGGGAGTTTTAGTTGAGCAGTTCTTC
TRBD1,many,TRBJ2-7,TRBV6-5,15,CASSYSWDSVGEQYF,TGTGCCAGCAGTTACTCTTGGGACAGCGTGGGCGAGCAGTACTTC
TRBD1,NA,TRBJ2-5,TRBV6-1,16,CASNLGQGLSAETQYF,TGTGCCAGCAACCTAGGACAGGGTCTGTCCGCAGAGACCCAGTACTTC
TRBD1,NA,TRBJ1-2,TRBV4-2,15,CASSQTNRDRNGYTF,TGTGCCAGCAGCCAGACAAACCGGGACAGGAATGGCTACACCTTC
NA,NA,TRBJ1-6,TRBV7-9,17,CASSLRGRSSYNSPLHF,TGCGCCAGCAGCTTAAGGGGCAGGAGCTCCTATAATTCACCCCTCCACTTT
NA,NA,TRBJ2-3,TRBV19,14,CASSIRQDTDTQYF,TGTGCCAGTAGTATACGACAGGACACAGATACGCAGTATTTT
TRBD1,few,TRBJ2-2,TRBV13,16,CASSYVQGANTGELFF,TGTGCCAGCAGCTATGTACAGGGGGCCAACACCGGGGAGCTGTTTTTT
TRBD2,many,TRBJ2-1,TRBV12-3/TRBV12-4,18,CASRLGVITSDLRGEQFF,TGTGCCAGCAGACTAGGGGTTATTACTAGCGACCTTCGTGGTGAGCAGTTCTTC
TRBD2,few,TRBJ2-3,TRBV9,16,CASSERLAGGPDTQYF,TGTGCCAGCAGCGAAAGACTAGCGGGGGGGCCAGATACGCAGTATTTT
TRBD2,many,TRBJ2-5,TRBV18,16,CASSPSGRPGKETQYF,TGTGCCAGCTCACCGAGCGGGAGGCCTGGGAAAGAGACCCAGTACTTC
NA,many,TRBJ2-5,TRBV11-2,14,CASSFVATPETQYF,TGTGCCAGCAGCTTTGTGGCGACCCCGGAGACCCAGTACTTC
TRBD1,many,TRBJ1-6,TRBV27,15,CASMNAGTGNSPLHF,TGTGCCAGCATGAATGCCGGGACAGGGAATTCACCCCTCCACTTT
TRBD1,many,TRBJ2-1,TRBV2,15,CASSPGTGAYNEQFF,TGTGCCAGCAGTCCCGGGACAGGAGCCTACAATGAGCAGTTCTTC
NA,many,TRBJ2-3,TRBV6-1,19,CASSRPPMIVYGVTDTQYF,TGTGCCAGCAGCCGGCCCCCTATGATAGTTTACGGAGTCACAGATACGCAGTATTTT
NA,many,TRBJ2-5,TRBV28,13,CASRTGVWETQYF,TGTGCCAGCAGAACCGGGGTCTGGGAGACCCAGTACTTC
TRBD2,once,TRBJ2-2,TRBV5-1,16,CASSFDTGGNTGELFF,TGCGCCAGCAGCTTTGACACGGGGGGGAACACCGGGGAGCTGTTTTTT
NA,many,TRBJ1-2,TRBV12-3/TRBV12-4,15,CASSSTGNSAYGYTF,TGTGCCAGCAGTTCCACAGGAAACTCCGCGTATGGCTACACCTTC
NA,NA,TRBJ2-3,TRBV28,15,CASSFWARSTDTQYF,TGTGCCAGCAGCTTTTGGGCTCGGAGCACAGATACGCAGTATTTT
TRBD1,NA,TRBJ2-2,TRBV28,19,CASSLKRPTDRANTGELFF,TGTGCCAGCAGTCTGAAAAGACCAACCGACAGGGCGAACACCGGGGAGCTGTTTTTT
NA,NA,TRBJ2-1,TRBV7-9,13,CASSLLGAHEQFF,TGTGCCAGCAGCTTACTGGGGGCGCATGAGCAGTTCTTC
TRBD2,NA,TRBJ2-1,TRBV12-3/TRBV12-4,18,CASSPRASGGSPYNEQFF,TGTGCCAGCAGTCCGCGGGCTAGCGGGGGGTCACCTTACAATGAGCAGTTCTTC
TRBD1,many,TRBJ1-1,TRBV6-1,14,CASSVGTGVTEAFF,TGTGCCAGCAGTGTTGGGACAGGGGTGACTGAAGCTTTCTTT
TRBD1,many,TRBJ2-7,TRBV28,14,CASSFWTGTGEQYF,TGTGCCAGCAGTTTCTGGACAGGGACGGGGGAGCAGTACTTC
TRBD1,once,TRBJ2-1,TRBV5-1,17,CASSPRNRDRVFDEQFF,TGCGCCAGCAGCCCGCGGAACCGGGACAGGGTTTTCGATGAGCAGTTCTTC
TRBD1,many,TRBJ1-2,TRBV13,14,CASSIRQGNYGYTF,TGTGCCAGCAGCATCAGACAGGGGAACTATGGCTACACCTTC
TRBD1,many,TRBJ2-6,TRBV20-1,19,CSASVPRGTGGPGANVLTF,TGCAGTGCTAGCGTTCCAAGGGGGACAGGGGGCCCTGGGGCCAACGTCCTGACTTTC
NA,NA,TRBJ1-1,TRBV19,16,CASSPHWTDSISEAFF,TGTGCCAGTAGTCCCCACTGGACGGACTCGATTTCTGAAGCTTTCTTT
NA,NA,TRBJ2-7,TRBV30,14,CAWSVPGVGGEQYF,TGTGCCTGGAGTGTACCTGGGGTTGGGGGCGAGCAGTACTTC
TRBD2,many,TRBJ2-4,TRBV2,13,CASSDGGGNIQYF,TGTGCCAGCAGTGACGGCGGGGGGAACATTCAGTACTTC
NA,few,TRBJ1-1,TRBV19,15,CASSTPQGLNAEAFF,TGTGCCAGTAGTACCCCACAGGGACTGAACGCTGAAGCTTTCTTT
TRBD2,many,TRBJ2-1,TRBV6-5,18,CASSYPPLAGVPYNEQFF,TGTGCCAGCAGTTACCCTCCTCTAGCGGGAGTCCCCTACAATGAGCAGTTCTTC
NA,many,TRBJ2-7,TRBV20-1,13,CRPTALLTYEQYF,TGCAGGCCCACAGCCCTACTTACCTACGAGCAGTACTTC
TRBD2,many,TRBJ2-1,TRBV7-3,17,CASSPRGLAGAYNEQFF,TGTGCCAGCAGCCCGAGAGGGCTAGCGGGGGCCTACAATGAGCAGTTCTTC
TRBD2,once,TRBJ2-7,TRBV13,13,CASRGSGGDEQYF,TGTGCCAGCAGAGGAAGCGGGGGGGACGAGCAGTACTTC
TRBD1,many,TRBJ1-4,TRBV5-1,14,CASSLTGVEEKLFF,TGCGCCAGCAGCTTGACAGGGGTGGAAGAAAAACTGTTTTTT
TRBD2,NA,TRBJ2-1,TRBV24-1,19,CATSDQPRQTSGSPNEQFF,TGTGCCACCAGTGACCAACCAAGACAGACTAGCGGGAGTCCCAATGAGCAGTTCTTC
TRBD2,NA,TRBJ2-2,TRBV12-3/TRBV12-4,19,CASSPTSGGQKKNTGELFF,TGTGCCAGCAGTCCGACTAGCGGGGGGCAGAAGAAGAACACCGGGGAGCTGTTTTTT
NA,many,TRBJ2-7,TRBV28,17,CASSPRSLRFLGREQYF,TGTGCCAGCAGTCCCCGGTCCTTGCGATTCCTAGGGAGGGAGCAGTACTTC
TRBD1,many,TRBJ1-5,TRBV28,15,CASSLGQGDNQPQHF,TGTGCCAGCAGTTTGGGACAGGGGGACAATCAGCCCCAGCATTTT
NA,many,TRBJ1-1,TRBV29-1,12,CSVRLGYTEAFF,TGCAGCGTTCGGCTGGGGTACACTGAAGCTTTCTTT
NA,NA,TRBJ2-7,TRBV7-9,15,CASSRGRDSSYEQYF,TGTGCCAGCAGCAGAGGACGGGATAGCTCCTACGAGCAGTACTTC
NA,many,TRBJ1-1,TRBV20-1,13,CSARLNRDTEAFF,TGCAGTGCTAGATTAAACCGGGACACTGAAGCTTTCTTT
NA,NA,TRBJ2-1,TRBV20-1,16,CSARAPGGGRRNEQFF,TGCAGTGCTAGAGCCCCTGGAGGGGGAAGGAGGAATGAGCAGTTCTTC
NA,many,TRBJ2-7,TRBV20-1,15,CSARDLGEDSYEQYF,TGCAGTGCTAGAGACTTGGGGGAAGACTCCTACGAGCAGTACTTC
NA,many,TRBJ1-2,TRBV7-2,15,CASSLAWGQAHGYTF,TGTGCCAGCAGCTTAGCCTGGGGGCAGGCACATGGCTACACCTTC
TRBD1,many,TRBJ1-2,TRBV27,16,CASSASTGVGLGGYTF,TGTGCCAGCAGTGCCTCGACAGGGGTCGGACTGGGAGGCTACACCTTC
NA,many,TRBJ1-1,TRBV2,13,CASSTGFGDEAFF,TGTGCCAGCAGTACAGGGTTTGGCGATGAAGCTTTCTTT
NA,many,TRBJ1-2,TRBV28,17,CASSLGLWDTSNYGYTF,TGTGCCAGCTCACTTGGTTTGTGGGACACTTCTAACTATGGCTACACCTTC
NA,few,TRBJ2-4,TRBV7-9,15,CASSSSGGMANIQYF,TGTGCCAGCAGCTCATCGGGCGGGATGGCAAACATTCAGTACTTC
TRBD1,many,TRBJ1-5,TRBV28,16,CASRDGTGGSRQPQHF,TGTGCCAGCAGAGACGGGACAGGGGGAAGTCGGCAGCCCCAGCATTTT
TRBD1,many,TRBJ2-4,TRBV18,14,CASSPRDRENIQYF,TGTGCCAGCTCACCCCGGGACAGAGAAAACATTCAGTACTTC
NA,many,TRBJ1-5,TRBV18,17,CASSPYLRAWSNQPQHF,TGTGCCAGCTCACCTTACCTCAGGGCCTGGAGCAATCAGCCCCAGCATTTT